These T cell receptor beta chains were read from a single sample in a study of T cells in localized non-small cell lung cancer. The protocol was immunoSEQ multiplex PCR, while the TCRdb copy is restricted to in-frame clones and leaves out a portion. The sample carries around 25,000 clones, around 85% recorded once. The starting material was peripheral blood, obtained before any cancer treatment. These TCRs come from a male donor older than 55 with stage II squamous cell lung carcinoma. Each CDR3 is given without its conserved first and last residue. The order of the fields is J gene, clone size, V gene, CDR3 protein. Not all rows give a size; the values are once, few, many and, for expanded clones, a class.

j_call: TRBJ2-2; clone_size: NA; v_call: TRBV6-5; cdr3_aa: ASRRPGGSTGELF
j_call: TRBJ1-2; clone_size: NA; v_call: TRBV6-4; cdr3_aa: ASSRDRGVVLNGYT
j_call: TRBJ2-7; clone_size: NA; v_call: TRBV9; cdr3_aa: ASSSGQGSSYEQY
j_call: TRBJ2-2; clone_size: NA; v_call: TRBV27; cdr3_aa: ASSYDLGELF
j_call: TRBJ1-4; clone_size: once; v_call: TRBV28; cdr3_aa: ASRGGANEKLF
j_call: TRBJ2-1; clone_size: once; v_call: TRBV27; cdr3_aa: ASSLRAAYNEQF
j_call: TRBJ2-5; clone_size: NA; v_call: TRBV11-2; cdr3_aa: ASSPGLLGETQY
j_call: TRBJ1-1; clone_size: NA; v_call: TRBV19; cdr3_aa: ASSILGNTEAF
j_call: TRBJ2-7; clone_size: once; v_call: TRBV7-2; cdr3_aa: ASSWGQGFPSSYEQY
j_call: TRBJ1-1; clone_size: NA; v_call: TRBV4-3; cdr3_aa: ASSQETGTSVAF
j_call: TRBJ1-2; clone_size: few; v_call: TRBV6-1; cdr3_aa: ASSEAGAYYGYT
j_call: TRBJ1-1; clone_size: NA; v_call: TRBV18; cdr3_aa: ASSPIGTEYTEAF
j_call: TRBJ1-4; clone_size: NA; v_call: TRBV5-1; cdr3_aa: ASTERGTSNEKLF
j_call: TRBJ1-2; clone_size: NA; v_call: TRBV5-5; cdr3_aa: ASSLAGTGVYGYT
j_call: TRBJ2-1; clone_size: NA; v_call: TRBV5-1; cdr3_aa: ASNGQGAGEQF
j_call: TRBJ1-1; clone_size: NA; v_call: TRBV5-4; cdr3_aa: ASPEDHVAF
j_call: TRBJ2-1; clone_size: once; v_call: TRBV11-1; cdr3_aa: ASSLGRARGNEQF
j_call: TRBJ1-5; clone_size: NA; v_call: TRBV28; cdr3_aa: ASSLGQHVNQPQH
j_call: TRBJ2-1; clone_size: NA; v_call: TRBV18; cdr3_aa: ASSLTGAFSYNEQF
j_call: TRBJ2-5; clone_size: NA; v_call: TRBV9; cdr3_aa: ASSVYPTAYQETQY
j_call: TRBJ2-7; clone_size: NA; v_call: TRBV6-1; cdr3_aa: ASGGQGVSYEQY
j_call: TRBJ1-2; clone_size: NA; v_call: TRBV10-3; cdr3_aa: AISEAGTGPNYGYT
j_call: TRBJ2-7; clone_size: NA; v_call: TRBV5-4; cdr3_aa: ASSSDLYEQY
j_call: TRBJ2-1; clone_size: few; v_call: TRBV27; cdr3_aa: ASSLSGSNEQF
j_call: TRBJ1-5; clone_size: NA; v_call: TRBV2; cdr3_aa: ASSEAGGRNQPQH
j_call: TRBJ1-5; clone_size: medium-sized; v_call: TRBV28; cdr3_aa: ASSSPGLAQH
j_call: TRBJ2-1; clone_size: NA; v_call: TRBV5-6; cdr3_aa: ASSADRGSSYNEQF
j_call: TRBJ1-4; clone_size: NA; v_call: TRBV5-4; cdr3_aa: ASSIYRDSNEKLF
j_call: TRBJ2-1; clone_size: NA; v_call: TRBV4-1; cdr3_aa: ASSQESSTGYNEQF
j_call: TRBJ1-3; clone_size: NA; v_call: TRBV5-1; cdr3_aa: ASSPGVSSGNTIY
j_call: TRBJ1-2; clone_size: NA; v_call: TRBV30; cdr3_aa: AWSVGIYGYT
j_call: TRBJ2-7; clone_size: NA; v_call: TRBV2; cdr3_aa: ASRRGVVVEQY